This T cell receptor beta chain was found in a study of T cell repertoires in cytomegalovirus infection (dated by TCRdb to between 2017 and 2020). For the study in its entirety: Peptide stimulations targeted recently identified HLA-C-restricted CMV epitopes, whose presentation resists viral immunomodulation, together with well-studied HLA-B-restricted epitopes. Donor HLA type was relevant to the analysis, as public TCR beta signatures indicated carriage of CMV infection together with the matching HLA type. Paper-wide results and their limitations: Carriers of CMV infection plus the relevant HLA type were discriminated by the cumulative frequency of public TCR beta family members in the study cohort and in an independent roughly 350-donor cohort. The ex vivo response was dominated by HLA-C-restricted CMV-specific TCR beta clonotypes, and the single most frequent clonotype in two of eight donors was supplied by these HLA-C-restricted clonotypes.

Sequenced using an Illumina HiSeq 1500. In-frame beta chains were kept once TCRdb had trimmed the public reads at Q25 with fastp and called clones with MiXCR. Each CDR3 protein gets just one entry, which takes the most common genes and DNA from the rows behind it. A total of roughly 500,000 distinct CDR3 sequences appear in this sample, about 39% of them only once. The ten largest account for about 41% of the sample. Concerning this clonotype: It has no known antigen specificity. The sample holds no much larger clone one base away, and base qualities are not on file.

Interpreted using the paper, the treatment or condition label stands for: in vitro stimulation with specific CMV peptide epitopes to enrich CMV-specific T cells. This specimen consisted of cultured PBMCs, obtained from culture after CMV antigen stimulation. The receptor's source is a human donor in good health (CMV status not recorded). Some clones in this sample may be carry-over from other donors' samples.

The nucleotide sequence reads as follows: TGTGCCAGCAGTTTAGTGGGACAGTCTAATGAAAAACTGTTTTTT. Translated, it reads CASSLVGQSNEKLFF. The V and J genes are TRBV12-3 or TRBV12-4 and TRBJ1-4, and 7 junctional nucleotides match TRBD1. The CDR3 starts with the cysteine, ends with the phenylalanine, and has 15 residues. The entry retains the CDR3 DNA only, 45 bases that are in frame from base 1. Trimming takes 1 base off V and 3 bases off J; junction bases not matched to a gene: 2.